The clone carrying this T cell receptor beta chain was seen only once. The target antigen is unknown. Profiling relied on immunoSEQ multiplex PCR, and the TCRdb table lists in-frame clones only, not all of them. The sample contains 23,000 or so clones, 84% of which appear only once. The CDR3 runs 14 residues. Per germline, CDR1 SGHAT and CDR2 FQNNGV. Trimming removed 0 bases at V and 4 bases at J, with 10 bases between. This sample is part of a study of OX40 agonist ivuxolimab in advanced cancers. The overall study: Ivuxolimab, an agonist antibody against OX40 (CD134), was given to patients. Three patients, one with hepatocellular carcinoma and two with cutaneous melanoma, achieved partial responses. Study observations and caveats: By week 6 at 0.1 to 3.0 mg/kg, blood CD4+ and CD8+ T cells had expanded clonally. Clonal expansion in partial responders at 0.1-3.0 mg/kg ranked among the lowest.

Sequencing was performed on CD4+ or CD8+ T cells sorted from blood, taken in a trial of the OX40 agonist ivuxolimab. The chain combines TRBV11-2 with TRBJ2-7; D gene unclear. The TCR sequence derives from an adult with an advanced solid tumor such as melanoma, head and neck, liver or kidney cancer. In DNA, the CDR3 is TGTGCCAGCAGCTTAGAGGCAGCAGATTACGAGCAGTACTTC. Protein: CASSLEAADYEQYF.